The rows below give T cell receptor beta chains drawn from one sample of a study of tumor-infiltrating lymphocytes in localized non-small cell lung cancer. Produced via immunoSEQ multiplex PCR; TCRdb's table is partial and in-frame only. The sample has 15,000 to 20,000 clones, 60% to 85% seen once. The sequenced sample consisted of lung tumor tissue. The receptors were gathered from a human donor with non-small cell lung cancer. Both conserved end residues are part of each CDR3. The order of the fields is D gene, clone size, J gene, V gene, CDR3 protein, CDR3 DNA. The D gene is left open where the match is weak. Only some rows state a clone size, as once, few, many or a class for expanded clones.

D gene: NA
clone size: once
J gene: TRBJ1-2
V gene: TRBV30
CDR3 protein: CAWRNYGYTF
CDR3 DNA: TGTGCCTGGAGAAACTATGGCTACACCTTC

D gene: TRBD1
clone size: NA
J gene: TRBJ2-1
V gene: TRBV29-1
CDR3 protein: CSVARQGSGEQFF
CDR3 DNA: TGCAGCGTTGCGCGACAGGGGTCGGGGGAGCAGTTCTTC

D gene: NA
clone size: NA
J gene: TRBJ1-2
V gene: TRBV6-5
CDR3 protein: CASSYGDSHYGYTF
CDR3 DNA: TGTGCCAGCAGTTATGGGGACTCCCACTATGGCTACACCTTC

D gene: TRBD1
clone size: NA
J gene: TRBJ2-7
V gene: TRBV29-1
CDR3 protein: CSVAPGGYEQYF
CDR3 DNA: TGCAGCGTTGCGCCAGGGGGCTACGAGCAGTACTTC

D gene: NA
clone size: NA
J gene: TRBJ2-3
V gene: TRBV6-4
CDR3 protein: CASSDSAGSTDTQYF
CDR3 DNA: TGTGCCAGCAGTGACTCGGCGGGGAGCACAGATACGCAGTATTTT

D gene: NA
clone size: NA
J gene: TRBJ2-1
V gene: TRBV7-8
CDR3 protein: CASSPWVEQFF
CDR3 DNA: TGTGCCAGCAGCCCGTGGGTTGAGCAGTTCTTC

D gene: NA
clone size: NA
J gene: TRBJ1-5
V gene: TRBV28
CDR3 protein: CASSQVGRRRSNQPQHF
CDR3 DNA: TGTGCCAGCAGCCAAGTCGGCCGCAGAAGGAGCAATCAGCCCCAGCATTTT

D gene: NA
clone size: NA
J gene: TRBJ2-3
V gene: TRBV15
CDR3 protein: CATSPTTGGADTQYF
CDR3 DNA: TGTGCCACCAGCCCCACTACGGGGGGCGCAGATACGCAGTATTTT

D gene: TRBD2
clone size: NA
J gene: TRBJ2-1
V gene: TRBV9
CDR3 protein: CASSVRSGTSSYNEQFF
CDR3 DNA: TGTGCCAGCAGCGTAAGGTCCGGGACTAGCTCCTACAATGAGCAGTTCTTC

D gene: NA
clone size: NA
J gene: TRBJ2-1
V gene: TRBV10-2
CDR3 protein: CASKGGLGVEQFF
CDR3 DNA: TGCGCCAGCAAAGGAGGGTTGGGGGTTGAGCAGTTCTTC

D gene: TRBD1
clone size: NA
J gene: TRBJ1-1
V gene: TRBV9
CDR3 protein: CASSATGGVPEAFF
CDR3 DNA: TGTGCCAGCAGCGCTACAGGGGGCGTCCCTGAAGCTTTCTTT

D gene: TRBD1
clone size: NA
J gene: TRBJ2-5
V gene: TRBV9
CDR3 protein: CASSGRQGQGTQYF
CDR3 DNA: TGTGCCAGCAGCGGGAGACAGGGTCAGGGGACCCAGTACTTC

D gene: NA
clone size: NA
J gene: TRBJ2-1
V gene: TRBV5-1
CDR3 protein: CASSLPYNEQFF
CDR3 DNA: TGCGCCAGCAGCTTACCCTACAATGAGCAGTTCTTC

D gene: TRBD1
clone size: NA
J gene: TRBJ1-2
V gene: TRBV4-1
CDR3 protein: CASSQGTGAPNYGYTF
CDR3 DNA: TGCGCCAGCAGCCAGGGGACAGGGGCCCCTAACTATGGCTACACCTTC

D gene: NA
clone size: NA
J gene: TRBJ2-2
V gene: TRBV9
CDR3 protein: CASSEGRSSITGELFF
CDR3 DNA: TGTGCCAGCAGCGAGGGGAGGAGTAGCATCACCGGGGAGCTGTTTTTT

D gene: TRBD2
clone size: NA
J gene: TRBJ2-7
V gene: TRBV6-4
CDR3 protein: CASTRLAGVTYEQYF
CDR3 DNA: TGTGCCAGCACAAGACTAGCGGGAGTGACCTACGAGCAGTACTTC

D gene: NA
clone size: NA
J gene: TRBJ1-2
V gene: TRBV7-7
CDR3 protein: CASSPDLIYGYTF
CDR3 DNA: TGTGCTAGCAGCCCCGACCTTATCTATGGCTACACCTTC

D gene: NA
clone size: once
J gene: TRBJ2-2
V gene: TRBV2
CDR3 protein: CASKGRVDTGELFF
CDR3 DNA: TGTGCCAGCAAGGGCAGGGTCGACACCGGGGAGCTGTTTTTT

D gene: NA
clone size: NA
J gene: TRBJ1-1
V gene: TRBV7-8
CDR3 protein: CASSLVTANTEAFF
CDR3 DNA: TGTGCCAGCAGCTTAGTGACAGCCAACACTGAAGCTTTCTTT

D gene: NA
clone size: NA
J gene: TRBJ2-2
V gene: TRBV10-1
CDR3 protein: CASSPSIAGELFF
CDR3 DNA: TGCGCCAGCAGCCCCTCGATTGCCGGGGAGCTGTTTTTT

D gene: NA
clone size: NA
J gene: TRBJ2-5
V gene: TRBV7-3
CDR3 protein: CASSSGLKGSETQYF
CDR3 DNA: TGTGCCAGCAGCTCGGGCTTAAAAGGGTCGGAGACCCAGTACTTC

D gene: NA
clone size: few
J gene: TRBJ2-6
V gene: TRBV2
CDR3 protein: CASSDSGSGANVLTF
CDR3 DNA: TGTGCCAGCAGTGATTCGGGGTCCGGGGCCAACGTCCTGACTTTC

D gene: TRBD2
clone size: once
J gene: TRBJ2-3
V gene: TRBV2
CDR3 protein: CASSGLAGGYTQYF
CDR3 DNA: TGTGCCAGCAGTGGCCTAGCGGGAGGGTATACGCAGTATTTT

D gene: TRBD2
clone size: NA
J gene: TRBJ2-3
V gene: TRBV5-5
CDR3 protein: CASSSMGLAVPRAQYF
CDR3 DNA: TGTGCCAGCAGCTCCATGGGACTAGCGGTACCACGGGCGCAGTATTTT

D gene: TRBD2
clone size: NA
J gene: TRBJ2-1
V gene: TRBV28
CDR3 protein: CASSTSGRSYNEQFF
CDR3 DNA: TGTGCCAGCAGTACCAGCGGGAGGTCGTACAATGAGCAGTTCTTC

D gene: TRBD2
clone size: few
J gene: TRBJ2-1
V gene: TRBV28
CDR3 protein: CASSSPYYVSGTSGSLEYGPEQFF
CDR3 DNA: TGTGCCAGCAGTTCCCCTTACTACGTCTCGGGGACTAGCGGGAGTCTGGAGTATGGGCCTGAGCAGTTCTTC

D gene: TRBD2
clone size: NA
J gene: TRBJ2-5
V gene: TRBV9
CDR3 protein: CASSVELAGAETQYF
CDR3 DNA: TGTGCCAGCAGCGTTGAACTAGCGGGAGCAGAGACCCAGTACTTC

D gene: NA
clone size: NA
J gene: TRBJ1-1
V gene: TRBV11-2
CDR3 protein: CASSPVEVNTEAFF
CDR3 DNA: TGTGCCAGCAGCCCCGTCGAGGTGAACACTGAAGCTTTCTTT

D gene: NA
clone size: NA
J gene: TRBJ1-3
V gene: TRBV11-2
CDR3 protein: CASSLHDWGRAGNTIYF
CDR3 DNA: TGTGCCAGCAGCTTACACGATTGGGGGCGAGCTGGAAACACCATATATTTT

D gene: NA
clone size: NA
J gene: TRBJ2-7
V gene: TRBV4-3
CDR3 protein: CASSPSPAAGYEQYF
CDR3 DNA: TGCGCCAGCAGCCCCTCCCCCGCTGCCGGCTACGAGCAGTACTTC

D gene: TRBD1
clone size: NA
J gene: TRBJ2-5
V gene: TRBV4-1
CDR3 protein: CASSQDLARGQAQYF
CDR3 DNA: TGCGCCAGCAGCCAAGATTTGGCCAGGGGGCAGGCCCAGTACTTC

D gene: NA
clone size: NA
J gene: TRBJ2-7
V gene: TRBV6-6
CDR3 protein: CASSYSIAGAYEQYF
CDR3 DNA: TGTGCCAGCAGTTACTCGATAGCAGGGGCCTACGAGCAGTACTTC

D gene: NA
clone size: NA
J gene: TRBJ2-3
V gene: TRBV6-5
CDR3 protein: CASSYSGDTQYF
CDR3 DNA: TGTGCCAGCAGTTACTCAGGGGATACGCAGTATTTT

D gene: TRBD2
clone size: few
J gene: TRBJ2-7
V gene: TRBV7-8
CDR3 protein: CASSLDPSGGTEQYF
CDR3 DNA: TGTGCCAGCAGCTTAGATCCTAGCGGGGGGACCGAGCAGTACTTC

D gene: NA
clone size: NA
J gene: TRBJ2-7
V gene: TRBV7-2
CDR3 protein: CASSRRVIGIGEQYF
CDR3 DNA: TGTGCCAGCAGCCGAAGGGTAATAGGGATCGGCGAGCAGTACTTC

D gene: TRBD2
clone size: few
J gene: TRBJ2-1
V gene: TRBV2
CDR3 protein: CASQKRGGYNEQFF
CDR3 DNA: TGTGCCAGCCAAAAGCGGGGGGGATACAATGAGCAGTTCTTC

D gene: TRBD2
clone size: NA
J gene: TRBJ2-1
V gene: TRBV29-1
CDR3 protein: CSGVRGSRNEQFF
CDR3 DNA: TGCAGCGGGGTACGCGGGAGTAGGAATGAGCAGTTCTTC

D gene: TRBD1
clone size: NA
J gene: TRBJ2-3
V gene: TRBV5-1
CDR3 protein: CASSGDRGTDTQYF
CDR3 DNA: TGCGCCAGCAGCGGGGACAGGGGCACAGATACGCAGTATTTT

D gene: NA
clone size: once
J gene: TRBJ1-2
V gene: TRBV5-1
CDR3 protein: CASSLAGQSLYGYTF
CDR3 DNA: TGCGCCAGCAGCTTGGCTGGACAGAGCCTCTATGGCTACACCTTC

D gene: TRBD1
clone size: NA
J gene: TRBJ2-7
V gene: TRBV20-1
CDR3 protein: CSASKQGGQYF
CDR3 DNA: TGCAGTGCCTCTAAACAGGGGGGGCAGTACTTC

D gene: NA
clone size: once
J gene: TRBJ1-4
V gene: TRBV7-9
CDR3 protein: CASNFGGGRATNEKLFF
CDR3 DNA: TGTGCCAGCAACTTTGGGGGGGGGAGAGCAACTAATGAAAAACTGTTTTTT

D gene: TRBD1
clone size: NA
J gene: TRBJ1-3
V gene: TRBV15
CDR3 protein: CATSTIPGTAYSGNTIYF
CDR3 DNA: TGTGCCACCAGCACCATACCCGGGACAGCCTACTCTGGAAACACCATATATTTT

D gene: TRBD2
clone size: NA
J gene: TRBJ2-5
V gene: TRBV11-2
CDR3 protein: CASSLAGGPETQYF
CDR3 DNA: TGTGCCAGCAGCCTAGCGGGGGGGCCCGAGACCCAGTACTTC

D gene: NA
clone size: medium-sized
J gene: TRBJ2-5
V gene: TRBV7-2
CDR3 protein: CASSLGIMETQYF
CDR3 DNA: TGTGCCAGCAGCTTAGGCATTATGGAGACCCAGTACTTC

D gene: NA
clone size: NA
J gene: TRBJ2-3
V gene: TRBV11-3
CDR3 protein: CASSTGDSSTDTQYF
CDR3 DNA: TGTGCCAGCAGCACAGGGGACTCGAGCACAGATACGCAGTATTTT

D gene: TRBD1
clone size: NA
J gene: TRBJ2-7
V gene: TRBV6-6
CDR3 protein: CASTDRVYEQYF
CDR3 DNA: TGTGCCAGCACCGACAGGGTTTACGAGCAGTACTTC

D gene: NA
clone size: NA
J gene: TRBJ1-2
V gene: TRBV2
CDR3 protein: CASGADSYGYTF
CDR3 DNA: TGTGCCAGCGGGGCAGATTCCTATGGCTACACCTTC

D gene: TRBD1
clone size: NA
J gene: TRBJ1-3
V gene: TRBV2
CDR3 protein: CASVRGTGNTIYF
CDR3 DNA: TGTGCCAGCGTCAGGGGGACTGGAAACACCATATATTTT

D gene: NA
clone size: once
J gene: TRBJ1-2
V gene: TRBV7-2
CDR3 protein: CASSTGAGIGYTF
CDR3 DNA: TGTGCCAGCAGCACGGGGGCGGGTATTGGCTACACCTTC

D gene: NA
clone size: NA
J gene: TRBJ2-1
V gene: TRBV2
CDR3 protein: CASSEEFLSYNEQFF
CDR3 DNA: TGTGCCAGCAGTGAAGAGTTCCTCAGCTACAATGAGCAGTTCTTC

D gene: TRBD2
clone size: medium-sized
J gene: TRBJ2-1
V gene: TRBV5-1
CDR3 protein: CASSLRLAGENEQFF
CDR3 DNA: TGCGCCAGCAGCCTCCGACTAGCGGGTGAGAATGAGCAGTTCTTC

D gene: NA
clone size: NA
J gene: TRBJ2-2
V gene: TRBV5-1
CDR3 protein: CASSLAENTGELFF
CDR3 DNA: TGCGCCAGCAGCTTGGCGGAGAACACCGGGGAGCTGTTTTTT

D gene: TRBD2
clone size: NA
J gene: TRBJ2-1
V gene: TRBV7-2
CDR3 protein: CASSLAPGGYNEQFF
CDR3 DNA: TGTGCCAGCAGCTTAGCCCCGGGGGGTTACAATGAGCAGTTCTTC

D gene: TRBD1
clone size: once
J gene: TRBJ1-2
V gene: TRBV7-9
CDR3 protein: CASSLRTGETDGYTF
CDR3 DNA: TGTGCCAGCAGCTTAAGGACAGGGGAAACGGATGGCTACACCTTC

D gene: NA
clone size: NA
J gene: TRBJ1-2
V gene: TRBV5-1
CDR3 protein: CASSPQGREGYTF
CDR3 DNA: TGCGCCAGCAGCCCACAAGGCAGAGAGGGCTACACCTTC

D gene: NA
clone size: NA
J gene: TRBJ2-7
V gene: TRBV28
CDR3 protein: CASSLTRSEQYF
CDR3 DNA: TGTGCCAGCAGTTTAACGAGGAGCGAGCAGTACTTC